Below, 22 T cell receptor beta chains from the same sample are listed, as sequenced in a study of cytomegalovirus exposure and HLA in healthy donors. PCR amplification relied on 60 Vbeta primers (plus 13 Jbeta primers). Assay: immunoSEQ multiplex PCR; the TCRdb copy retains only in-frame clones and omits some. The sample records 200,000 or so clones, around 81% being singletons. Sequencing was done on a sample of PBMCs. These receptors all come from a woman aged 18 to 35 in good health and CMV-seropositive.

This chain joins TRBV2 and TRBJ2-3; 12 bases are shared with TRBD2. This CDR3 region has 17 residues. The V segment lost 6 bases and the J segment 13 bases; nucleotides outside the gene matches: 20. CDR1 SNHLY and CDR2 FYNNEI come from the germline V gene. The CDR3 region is CASRAPTGTSGFRQKYF. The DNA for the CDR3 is TGTGCCAGCAGGGCACCTACCGGGACTAGCGGGTTCCGGCAGAAGTATTTT.

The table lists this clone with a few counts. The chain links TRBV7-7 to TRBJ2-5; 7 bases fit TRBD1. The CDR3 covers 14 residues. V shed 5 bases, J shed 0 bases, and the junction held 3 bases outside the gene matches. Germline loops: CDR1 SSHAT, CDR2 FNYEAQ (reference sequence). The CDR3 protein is CASSPQGYQETQYF. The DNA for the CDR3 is TGTGCCAGCAGCCCACAGGGGTACCAAGAGACCCAGTACTTC.

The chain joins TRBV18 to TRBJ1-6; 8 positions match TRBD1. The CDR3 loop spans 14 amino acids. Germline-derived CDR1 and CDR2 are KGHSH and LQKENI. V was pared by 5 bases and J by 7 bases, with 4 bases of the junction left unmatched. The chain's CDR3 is CASSSGTGNSPLHF. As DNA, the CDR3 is TGTGCCAGCTCATCCGGGACAGGCAATTCACCCCTCCACTTT.

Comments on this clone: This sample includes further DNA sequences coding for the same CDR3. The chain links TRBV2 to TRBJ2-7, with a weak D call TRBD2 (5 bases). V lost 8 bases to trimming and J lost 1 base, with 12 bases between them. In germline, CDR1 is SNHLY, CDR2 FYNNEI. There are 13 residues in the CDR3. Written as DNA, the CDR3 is TGTGCCAGCCACCACGGGGATTCCTACGAGCAGTACTTC. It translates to CASHHGDSYEQYF.

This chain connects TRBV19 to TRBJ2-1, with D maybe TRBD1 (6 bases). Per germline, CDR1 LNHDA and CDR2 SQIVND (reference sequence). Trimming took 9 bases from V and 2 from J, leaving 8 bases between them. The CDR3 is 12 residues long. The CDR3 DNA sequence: TGTGCCAGCGGGACAACCTACAATGAGCAGTTCTTC. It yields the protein CASGTTYNEQFF.

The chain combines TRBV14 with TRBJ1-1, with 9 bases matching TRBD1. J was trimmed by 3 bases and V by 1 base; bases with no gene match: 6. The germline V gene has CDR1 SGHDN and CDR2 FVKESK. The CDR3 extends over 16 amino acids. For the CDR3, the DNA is TGTGCCAGCAGCCAAGGGACCGGGACAGGGTACACTGAAGCTTTCTTT. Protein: CASSQGTGTGYTEAFF. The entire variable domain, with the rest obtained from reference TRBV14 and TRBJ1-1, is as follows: EAGVTQFPSHSVIEKGQTVTLRCDPISGHDNLYWYRRVMGKEIKFLLHFVKESKQDESGMPNNRFLAERTGGTYSTLKVQPAELEDSGVYFCASSQGTGTGYTEAFFGQGTRLTVV.

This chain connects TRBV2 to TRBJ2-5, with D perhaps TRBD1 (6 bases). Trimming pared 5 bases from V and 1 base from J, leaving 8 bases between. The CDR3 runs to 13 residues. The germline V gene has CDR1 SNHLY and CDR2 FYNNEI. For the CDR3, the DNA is TGTGCCAGCAGTCGGGACACCCAAGAGACCCAGTACTTC. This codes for CASSRDTQETQYF.

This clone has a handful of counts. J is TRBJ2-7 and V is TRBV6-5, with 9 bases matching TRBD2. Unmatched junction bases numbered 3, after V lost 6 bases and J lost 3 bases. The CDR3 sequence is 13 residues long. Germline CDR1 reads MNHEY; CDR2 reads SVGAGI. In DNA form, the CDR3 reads TGTGCCAGCAGGGGGACTAGCATCTACGAGCAGTACGTC. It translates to CASRGTSIYEQYV.

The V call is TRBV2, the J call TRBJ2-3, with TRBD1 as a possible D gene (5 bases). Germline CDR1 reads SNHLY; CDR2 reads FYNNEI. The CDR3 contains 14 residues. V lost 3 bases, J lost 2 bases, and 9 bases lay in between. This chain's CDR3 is CASSDDSYTDTQYF. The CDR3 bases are TGTGCCAGCAGTGACGACAGCTACACAGATACGCAGTATTTT. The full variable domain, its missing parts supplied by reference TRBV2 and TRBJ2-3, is EPEVTQTPSHQVTQMGQEVILRCVPISNHLYFYWYRQILGQKVEFLVSFYNNEISEKSEIFDDQFSVERPDGSNFTLKIRSTKLEDSAMYFCASSDDSYTDTQYFGPGTRLTVL.

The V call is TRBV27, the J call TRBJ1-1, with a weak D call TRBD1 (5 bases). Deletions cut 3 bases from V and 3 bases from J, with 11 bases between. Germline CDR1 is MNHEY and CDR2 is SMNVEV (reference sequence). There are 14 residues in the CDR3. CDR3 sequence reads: CASSFGRAYTEAFF. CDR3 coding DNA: TGTGCCAGCAGTTTCGGCAGGGCGTACACTGAAGCTTTCTTT.

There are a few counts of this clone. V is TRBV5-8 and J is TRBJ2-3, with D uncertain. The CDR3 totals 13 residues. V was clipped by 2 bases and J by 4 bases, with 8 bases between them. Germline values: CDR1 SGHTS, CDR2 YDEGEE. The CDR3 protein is CASSLEAPDTQYF. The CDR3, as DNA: TGTGCCAGCAGCTTAGAGGCCCCAGATACGCAGTATTTT.

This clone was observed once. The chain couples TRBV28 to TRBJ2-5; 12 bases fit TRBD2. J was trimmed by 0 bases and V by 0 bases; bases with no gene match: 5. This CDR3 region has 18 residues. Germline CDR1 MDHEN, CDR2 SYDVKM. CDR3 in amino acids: CASSLWASGGEYQETQYF. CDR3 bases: TGTGCCAGCAGTTTATGGGCTAGCGGGGGGGAATACCAAGAGACCCAGTACTTC.

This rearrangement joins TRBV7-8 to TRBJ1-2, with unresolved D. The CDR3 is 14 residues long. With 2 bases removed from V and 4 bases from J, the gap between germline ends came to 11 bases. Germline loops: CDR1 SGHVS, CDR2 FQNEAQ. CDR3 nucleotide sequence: TGTGCCAGCAGCTTAACCACAGTTTCCTATGGCTACACCTTC. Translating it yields CASSLTTVSYGYTF.

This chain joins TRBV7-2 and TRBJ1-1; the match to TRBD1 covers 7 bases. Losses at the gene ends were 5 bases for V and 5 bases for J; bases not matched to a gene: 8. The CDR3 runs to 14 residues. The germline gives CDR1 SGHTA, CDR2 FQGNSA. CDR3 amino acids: CASSRTGAGTEAFF. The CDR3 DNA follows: TGTGCCAGCAGCCGCACAGGGGCGGGGACTGAAGCTTTCTTT.

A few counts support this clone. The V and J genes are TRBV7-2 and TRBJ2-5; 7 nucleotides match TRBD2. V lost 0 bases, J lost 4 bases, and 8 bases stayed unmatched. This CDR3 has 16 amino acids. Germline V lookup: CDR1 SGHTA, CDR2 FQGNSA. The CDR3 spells CASSLAGGGVRETQYF. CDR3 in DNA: TGTGCCAGCAGCTTAGCTGGCGGGGGTGTTAGAGAGACCCAGTACTTC.

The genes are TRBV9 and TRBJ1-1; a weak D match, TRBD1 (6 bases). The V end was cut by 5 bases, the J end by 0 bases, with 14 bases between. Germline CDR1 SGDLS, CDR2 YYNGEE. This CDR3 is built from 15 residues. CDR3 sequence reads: CASSRNREMNTEAFF. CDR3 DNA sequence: TGTGCCAGCAGTCGGAACAGGGAGATGAACACTGAAGCTTTCTTT.

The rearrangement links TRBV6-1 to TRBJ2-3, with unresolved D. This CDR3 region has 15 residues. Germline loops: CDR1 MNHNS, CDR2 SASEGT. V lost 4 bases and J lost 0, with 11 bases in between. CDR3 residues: CASSVAVTSTDTQYF. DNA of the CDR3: TGTGCCAGCAGTGTTGCTGTTACTAGCACAGATACGCAGTATTTT.

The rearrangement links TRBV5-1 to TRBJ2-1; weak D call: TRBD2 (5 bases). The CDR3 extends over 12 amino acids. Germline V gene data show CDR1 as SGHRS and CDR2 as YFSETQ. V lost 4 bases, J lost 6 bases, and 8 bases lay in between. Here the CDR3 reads CASSIRGNEQFF. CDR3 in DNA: TGCGCCAGCAGCATACGGGGCAATGAGCAGTTCTTC.

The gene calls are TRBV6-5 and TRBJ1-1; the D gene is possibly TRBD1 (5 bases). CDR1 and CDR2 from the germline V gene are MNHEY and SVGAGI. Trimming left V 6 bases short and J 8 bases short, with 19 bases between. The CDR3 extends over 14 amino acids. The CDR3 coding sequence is TGTGCCAGCAGCCCGGGGGGGACCTTCAAAGAAGCTTTCTTT. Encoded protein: CASSPGGTFKEAFF.

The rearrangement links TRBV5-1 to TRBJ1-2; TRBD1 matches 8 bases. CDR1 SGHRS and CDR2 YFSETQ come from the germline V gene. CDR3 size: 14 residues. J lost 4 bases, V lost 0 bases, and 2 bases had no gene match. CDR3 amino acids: CASSLAGGPYGYTF. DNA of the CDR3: TGCGCCAGCAGCTTGGCAGGGGGCCCCTATGGCTACACCTTC.

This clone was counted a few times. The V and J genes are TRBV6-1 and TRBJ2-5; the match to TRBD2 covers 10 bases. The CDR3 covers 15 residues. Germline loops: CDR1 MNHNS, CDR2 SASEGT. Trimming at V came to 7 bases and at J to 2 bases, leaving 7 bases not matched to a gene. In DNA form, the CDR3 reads TGTGCCAGCAACCTACTAGCGGGGCAACAAGAGACCCAGTACTTC. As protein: CASNLLAGQQETQYF.

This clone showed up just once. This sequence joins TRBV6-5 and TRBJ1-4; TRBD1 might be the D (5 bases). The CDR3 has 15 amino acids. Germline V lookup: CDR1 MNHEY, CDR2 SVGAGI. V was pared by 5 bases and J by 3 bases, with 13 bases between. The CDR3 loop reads CASSPRTQANEKLFF. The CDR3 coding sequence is TGTGCCAGCAGTCCTCGGACACAAGCTAATGAAAAACTGTTTTTT.